This TCR beta chain was profiled in a study of blood T cell repertoires in COVID-19 (dated by TCRdb to the early 2020s). Some background on the complete study: Samples covering the acute and convalescent phases of COVID-19 were provided by collaborators in the United States, Italy and Spain. Samples came from the ongoing ImmuneRACE study (first 160 participants) plus 1,254 subjects from 6 global collaborators. Where available, HLA class I and class II types were taken from metadata supplied by the sample provider and were not determined by assay-based typing. The repertoires were released in a freely available public database intended as a resource for research on the immune response to SARS-CoV-2. Nearly every sample came with metadata listing a de-identified subject ID, COVID-19 status, age in years and sex. The prospective study material was composed of cDNA or gDNA derived from T cells, B-cell-depleted T cells, or PBMCs. Deeply sampled blood TCRbeta repertoires from subjects exposed to, actively infected with, or recovered from COVID-19 were included in the dataset.

Findings and caveats that apply to the study as a whole: Clinical and demographic metadata were provided uncurated, with the amount varying by source and participant.

TCRbeta CDR3 regions were amplified from genomic DNA using the immunoSEQ Assay, a bias-controlled multiplex PCR. As for the original processing: The number of nucleated cells in each sample was estimated by amplification of reference gene primers within the assay. To quantify the absolute abundance of each unique TCRbeta CDR3 rearrangement, sequence reads were collapsed and filtered. For each sample, productive Simpson clonality was calculated as the square root of Simpson's diversity index over productive rearrangements. The table was pulled from immuneACCESS by TCRdb, which kept in-frame rearrangements only. Such tables lose some clones; where checked, under half of the loss comes from unresolved V genes, and the rest has no known cause. V and J calls and clone size are given by that table; D and trimming were obtained from the DNA. Across this sample there are more than 100,000 clones, with more than 80% seen only once. The ten biggest clones cover around 12% of the sample.

Turning to this clone: Its antigen is currently not known. One end of the junction does not line up with germline, which may come from a read error. The sample contains more than one DNA sequence encoding this CDR3.

The CDR3 measures 13 amino acids from cysteine to phenylalanine. The entry retains the CDR3 DNA only, 39 bases that are in frame from base 1. CDR1 and CDR2, looked up from the germline V gene, are SNHLY and FYNNEI. Collaborating institutions collected whole blood in K2EDTA tubes following their own protocols. For TCRbeta analysis, collaborator samples were shipped as frozen whole blood, as isolated PBMCs, or as DNA extracted from either sample type. Sequenced input: peripheral blood. The receptor comes from a human donor in a cohort sampled during active COVID-19. The chain was built from TRBV2 and TRBJ2-4; TRBD1 is possibly the D segment (5 matching bases). The nucleotide sequence reads TGCGCCAGCGAGAAGGGCAGGGCCAACATTCAGTACTTC. Its amino acids are CASEKGRANIQYF.